This T cell receptor beta chain was captured in a study of regulatory T cells in long-lasting Graves disease. The V and J ends lost 4 bases and 5 bases, in that order; junction bases with no gene match: 5. Germline lookup yields CDR1 SGHRS and CDR2 YFSETQ. This CDR3 comprises 14 residues. In this sample, this clonotype turned up many times. Antigen: not known. As to time point: newly diagnosed GD, antithyroid drugs for less than 3 months. Extracted RNA from PBMCs served as the source of the TCR library. In building TCR beta libraries, iRepertoire HTBI primers were used together with Arm-PCR of CDR3 regions. Each CDR3 protein is one row after TCRdb ran MiXCR on the multiplex PCR reads. The repertoire consists of about 300,000 distinct CDR3 sequences, with 15% to 20% occurring once and the leading ten covering less than 40%. Study results and limitations: Clonotypes that were public and shared totalled a few thousand in persistent patients versus around 1,000 in new patients. Persistent Graves' patients showed a TCR diversity that was lower than that of newly diagnosed ones. Persistent disease was associated with favored TRBV28 usage and with favored use of TRBJ1-2 and TRBJ2-5.

Sequencing used peripheral blood mononuclear cells (PBMCs), obtained at new diagnosis, from a patient treated with antithyroid drugs. The chain couples TRBV5-1 to TRBJ2-2; 7 nucleotides match TRBD1. This TCR came from a female donor with Graves disease. The CDR3 DNA reads as TGCGCCAGCAGCCGGGACAGCAGGACCGGGGAGCTGTTTTTT. It is translated as CASSRDSRTGELFF.